Only one count was recorded for the clone carrying this T cell receptor (beta chain). The CDR3 runs 16 residues. V lost 4 bases to trimming and J lost 0 bases, with 14 bases between them. Germline V gene data show CDR1 as SGHTS and CDR2 as YDEGEE. The method was immunoSEQ multiplex PCR; TCRdb's version includes in-frame clones alone and lacks a portion of them. The repertoire has about 120,000 clones, about 87% of them found once; the top ten carry less than 3.5%. The data were obtained in a study of control samples from healthy donors and cancer patients. The sequenced material came from blood. The chain couples TRBV5-8 to TRBJ1-3; unclear D gene. The source is a man in his forties in good health. The CDR3 here is CASSLVPRGSGNTIYF. For the CDR3, the DNA is TGTGCCAGCAGCCTGGTCCCCCGTGGCTCTGGAAACACCATATATTTT.